The entry below describes one TCR beta chain. This entry comes from a study of blood T cell repertoires in COVID-19. Study-level background: Spain, Italy and the United States supplied samples that represented acute and convalescent COVID-19. T cells, B-cell-depleted T cells, or PBMCs supplied cDNA or gDNA.

Authors' processing steps: Amplified reference gene primers provided the basis for estimating nucleated cell counts. Clones were sequenced by immunoSEQ multiplex PCR, and TCRdb holds only the in-frame ones, with some missing. That table is the source of V, J and clone size, and D and trimming were worked out from the DNA. The sample lists approximately 94,000 clones; approximately 86% were seen once. The CDR3 is 14 residues long. V lost 4 bases, J lost 1 base, and 11 bases lay in between. In germline, CDR1 is SGHKS, CDR2 YYEKEE (reference sequence). This receptor was obtained from a middle-aged man with active or convalescent COVID-19. Specimen: peripheral blood. This rearrangement joins TRBV5-5 to TRBJ1-1; possible D gene TRBD1, 6 bases. The chain's CDR3 is CASSLRQENTEAFF. CDR3 nucleotides: TGTGCCAGCAGCCTTCGACAGGAGAACACTGAAGCTTTCTTT. Complete variable domain (other parts from reference TRBV5-5 and TRBJ1-1): DAGVTQSPTHLIKTRGQQVTLRCSPISGHKSVSWYQQVLGQGPQFIFQYYEKEERGRGNFPDRFSARQFPNYSSELNVNALLLGDSALYLCASSLRQENTEAFFGQGTRLTVV.